These 20 T cell receptor beta chains were sequenced from one sample in a study of cytomegalovirus exposure and HLA in healthy donors. Sequencing used immunoSEQ multiplex PCR; TCRdb keeps in-frame clones, though not all of them. The data show about 110,000 clones, 90% to 97% seen once. The sequenced sample was PBMCs. Source of these receptors: a woman between 18 and 30 years old in good health and CMV-seronegative.

The table lists this clone with a few counts. The V call is TRBV12-5, the J call TRBJ1-5; 12 positions agree with TRBD1. Germline V CDR1 and CDR2: LGHNT, FRNRAP. Trimming cost V 0 bases and J 0 bases; bases outside gene matches: 6. CDR3 length: 19 amino acids. The CDR3 protein is CASGLVRDRGLYSNQPQHF. The DNA of the CDR3 is TGTGCTAGTGGTTTGGTCCGGGACAGGGGGCTGTATAGCAATCAGCCCCAGCATTTT.

This chain links TRBV19 with TRBJ2-2; D is ambiguous. Germline CDR1 and CDR2: LNHDA and SQIVND (reference sequence). V was pared by 5 bases and J by 6 bases, with 16 bases between. The CDR3 has 15 residues. CDR3 in amino acids: CASSGRKTFAGELFF. Here the CDR3 DNA reads TGTGCCAGTAGTGGCAGGAAAACATTCGCCGGGGAGCTGTTTTTT.

This clone was seen a single time. This chain links TRBV5-1 with TRBJ2-7, with 9 bases aligning to TRBD1. The CDR3 covers 14 residues. J lost 2 bases, V lost 4 bases, and 4 bases had no gene match. Germline V CDR1 and CDR2: SGHRS, YFSETQ. The CDR3 DNA reads TGCGCCAGCAGCCCTTGGACAGGGGCCTACGAGCAGTACTTC. Translation: CASSPWTGAYEQYF.

The chain links TRBV18 to TRBJ2-6, with a tentative D call TRBD1 (6 bases). CDR1 and CDR2 from the germline V gene are KGHSH and LQKENI. Trimming shortened V by 1 base and J by 0 bases, and 13 bases separated the two germline ends. The CDR3 spans 18 residues. In DNA, the CDR3 is TGTGCCAGCTCACCACGGAAACCACAGGGCTCTGGGGCCAACGTCCTGACTTTC. Translated: CASSPRKPQGSGANVLTF.

This chain connects TRBV7-2 to TRBJ2-2, with 7 bases fitting TRBD1. The trim removed 6 bases at V and 7 bases at J, leaving 5 bases unmatched. This CDR3 is built from 13 residues. Germline V gives CDR1 SGHTA, CDR2 FQGNSA. The CDR3 region has the DNA TGTGCCAGCAGGCCGACAGGGAACGGGGAGCTGTTTTTT. This codes for CASRPTGNGELFF.

The V and J genes are TRBV27 and TRBJ2-4; 7 bases match TRBD1. The CDR3 extends over 12 amino acids. Unmatched junction bases numbered 6, after V lost 8 bases and J lost 8 bases. Germline assignment: CDR1 MNHEY and CDR2 SMNVEV (reference sequence). The CDR3 nucleotides read TGTGCCAGCGGGACAGTAGGGGACATTCAGTACTTC. Its protein is CASGTVGDIQYF.

The chain couples TRBV30 to TRBJ2-3, with TRBD2 as a possible D gene (5 bases). The length of the CDR3 is 14 residues. Looked up from germline, CDR1 is GTSNPN and CDR2 is SVGIG (reference sequence). V was cut by 3 bases and J by 1 base, with 11 bases left in between. CDR3 sequence (DNA): TGTGCCTGGAGGACCGGGATGGGCACAGATACGCAGTATTTT. Translation: CAWRTGMGTDTQYF.

The V call is TRBV30, the J call TRBJ1-3; 7 nucleotides match TRBD1. The CDR3 length is 14 residues. The germline gives CDR1 GTSNPN, CDR2 SVGIG (reference sequence). The ends lost 1 base at V and 4 bases at J; junction bases unmatched: 4. CDR3 DNA: TGTGCCTGGAGTGACAGGGGTGTGGGAAACACCATATATTTT. This encodes CAWSDRGVGNTIYF. The complete variable domain, with remaining parts taken from reference TRBV30 and TRBJ1-3, reads SQTIHQWPATLVQPVGSPLSLECTVEGTSNPNLYWYRQAAGRGLQLLFYSVGIGQISSEVPQNLSASRPQDRQFILSSKKLLLSDSGFYLCAWSDRGVGNTIYFGEGSWLTVV.

The chain has TRBV6-1 and TRBJ2-1; 8 bases agree with TRBD2. This CDR3 contains 12 residues. Germline loops: CDR1 MNHNS, CDR2 SASEGT. V gave up 6 bases and J gave up 9 bases; unmatched junction bases: 4. CDR3 DNA sequence: TGTGCCAGCAGCCGGGGGGGGATTGAGCAGTTCTTC. Protein product: CASSRGGIEQFF.

CDR3 sequence reads: CASSERHGDTQYF. The CDR3 DNA follows: TGTGCCAGCAGTGAACGACACGGAGATACGCAGTATTTT. V is TRBV6-1 and J is TRBJ2-3, with D uncertain. CDR1 and CDR2 (germline): MNHNS, SASEGT. V lost 2 bases and J lost 5, with 8 bases in between. This CDR3 is built from 13 residues.

This chain uses TRBV5-1 with TRBJ2-4; D is perhaps TRBD1 (6 bases). Germline CDR1 and CDR2: SGHRS and YFSETQ. Deletions cut 4 bases from V and 0 bases from J, with 17 bases between. The CDR3 has 17 amino acids. CDR3 region: CASSPTDRPTAKNIQYF. As DNA, the CDR3 is TGCGCCAGCAGCCCTACCGACAGGCCAACAGCCAAAAACATTCAGTACTTC.

The rearrangement joins TRBV28 to TRBJ2-1; TRBD2 matches 11 bases. V dropped 6 bases and J dropped 9; count of bases not matched to a gene: 10. The CDR3 has 15 residues. The germline CDR1 and CDR2 sequences are MDHEN and SYDVKM. The CDR3 loop is CASRNSGGARGEQFF. The DNA for the CDR3 is TGTGCCAGCAGGAATAGCGGGGGGGCGAGGGGTGAGCAGTTCTTC.

V usage is TRBV28 and J usage is TRBJ1-2, with D uncertain. The ends were cut back, 2 bases at V and 4 bases at J, with 8 bases in the middle. The CDR3 covers 13 residues. CDR1 is MDHEN and CDR2 is SYDVKM in the germline V gene. CDR3 loop: CASSLPEFYGYTF. CDR3 nucleotide sequence: TGTGCCAGCAGTTTACCAGAATTCTATGGCTACACCTTC.

This rearrangement joins TRBV11-2 to TRBJ1-3; tentative D call: TRBD1 (5 bases). The germline CDR1 and CDR2 sequences are SGHAT and FQNNGV. Trimming shortened V by 3 bases and J by 0 bases, and 21 bases separated the two germline ends. The CDR3 runs 19 residues. The CDR3 sequence: CASSFPPQATIVSGNTIYF. The CDR3 DNA sequence: TGTGCCAGCAGCTTTCCTCCACAGGCGACGATTGTCTCTGGAAACACCATATATTTT.

The chain employs TRBV5-1 and TRBJ2-1, with D possibly being TRBD1 (5 bases). CDR1 and CDR2 (germline): SGHRS, YFSETQ. This CDR3 comprises 14 residues. V was trimmed by 0 bases and J by 9 bases, leaving 13 bases between them. In nucleotides, the CDR3 is TGCGCCAGCAGCTTGGGACTGGCAAGGGGTGAGCAGTTCTTC. Translating it yields CASSLGLARGEQFF.

The chain has TRBV7-8 and TRBJ1-2; D might be TRBD1 (6 bases). Trimming left V 1 base short and J 8 bases short, with 11 bases between. The V gene's germline CDR1 is SGHVS and CDR2 FQNEAQ. This CDR3 is 13 amino acids long. The CDR3: CASSLGSGDGYTF. For the CDR3, the DNA is TGTGCCAGCAGCTTAGGTTCAGGGGACGGCTACACCTTC.

The rearrangement links TRBV6-5 to TRBJ1-2, with a tentative D call TRBD1 (5 bases). Per the germline V gene, CDR1 is MNHEY and CDR2 is SVGAGI. V lost 0 bases to trimming and J lost 6 bases, with 14 bases between them. The CDR3 length is 15 residues. The CDR3 protein is CASSYSSRVGDGYTF. The CDR3 DNA reads TGTGCCAGCAGTTACTCGAGCAGGGTAGGAGATGGCTACACCTTC.

V usage is TRBV5-6 and J usage is TRBJ2-3; TRBD2 matches 11 bases. V shed 4 bases, J shed 6 bases, and the junction held 10 bases outside the gene matches. The germline CDR1 and CDR2 sequences are SGHDT and YYEEEE. The CDR3 covers 16 residues. Here the CDR3 reads CASSNQTSGKWDTQYF. The CDR3 DNA reads as TGTGCCAGCAGCAACCAGACTAGCGGGAAGTGGGATACGCAGTATTTT.

This chain uses TRBV27 with TRBJ2-3, with 9 bases that match TRBD2. The CDR3 length is 16 residues. The V gene end was trimmed by 6 bases and the J gene end by 2 bases; junction bases not matched to a gene: 9. Looked up from germline, CDR1 is MNHEY and CDR2 is SMNVEV (reference sequence). The DNA of the CDR3 is TGTGCCAGCAGGGGGACGCGCGGGGGGGTCACAGATACGCAGTATTTT. Translation: CASRGTRGGVTDTQYF.

V gene TRBV5-3 combines with J gene TRBJ2-3, with D perhaps matching TRBD2 (6 bases). TRBV5-3 is treated as an ORF (open reading frame) with a function not yet certain. The CDR3 has 16 amino acids. Trimming cost V 4 bases and J 7 bases, with 22 bases left between them. DNA for the CDR3: TGTGCCAGAAGCCCATTGGAGGGTCTCCTAGGTTATACGCAGTATTTT. Translation: CARSPLEGLLGYTQYF.